This record covers a single TCR beta chain. This record belongs to a study of blood T cell repertoires in COVID-19. On the study more broadly: Samples taken during acute and convalescent COVID-19 were collected in the United States, Italy and Spain. PBMCs, B-cell-depleted T cells, or T cells provided the cDNA or gDNA that made up the material.

Generated by immunoSEQ multiplex PCR, the TCRdb table keeps only in-frame clones and is missing some. The top ten hold approximately 11% of the sample, which has about 76,000 clones, roughly 85% seen once. The V gene's germline CDR1 is KGHDR and CDR2 SFDVKD. V lost 4 bases and J lost 9, with 12 bases in between. The CDR3 has 13 residues. The sample was peripheral blood. V and J are TRBV24-1 and TRBJ2-1; maybe TRBD1 (5 bases). This TCR was recovered from a man aged 55 to 70 with COVID-19, enrolled during active disease. The CDR3 reads CATSEAGWIEQFF. The CDR3 DNA follows: TGTGCCACCAGTGAGGCAGGGTGGATTGAGCAGTTCTTC.